The sequence of this T cell receptor beta chain was determined in a study of T cell changes during pregnancy in multiple sclerosis. This CDR3 has 16 residues. CDR1 is MNHEY and CDR2 is SVGAGI in the germline V gene. V dropped 0 bases and J dropped 4 bases, with 12 bases sitting between them. Sequencing was performed with immunoSEQ multiplex PCR; in TCRdb, only in-frame clones are kept and a portion is missing. The sample records some 80,000 clones, more than 70% being singletons. The V call is TRBV6-5, the J call TRBJ1-4, with a possible D match to TRBD1 (5 bases). This clonotype originated in a female donor in good health, enrolled as a control in a pregnancy study. The specimen was peripheral blood, collected in the first trimester of pregnancy. The CDR3 nucleotides are TGTGCCAGCAGTTACTCGTATAGGGGTTATAATGAAAAACTGTTTTTT. Protein product: CASSYSYRGYNEKLFF.